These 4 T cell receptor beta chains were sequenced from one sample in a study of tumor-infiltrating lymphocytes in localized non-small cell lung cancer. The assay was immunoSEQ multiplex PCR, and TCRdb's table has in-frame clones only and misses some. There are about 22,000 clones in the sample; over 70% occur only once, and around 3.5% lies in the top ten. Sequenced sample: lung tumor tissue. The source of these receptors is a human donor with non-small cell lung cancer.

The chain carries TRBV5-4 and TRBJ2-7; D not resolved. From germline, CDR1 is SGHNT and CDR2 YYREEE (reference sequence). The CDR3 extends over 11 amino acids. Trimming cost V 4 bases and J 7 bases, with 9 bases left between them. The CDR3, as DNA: TGTGCCAGCAGCCACTCTAATGAGCAGTACTTC. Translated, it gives CASSHSNEQYF. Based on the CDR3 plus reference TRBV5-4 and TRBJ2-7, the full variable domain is ETGVTQSPTHLIKTRGQQVTLRCSSQSGHNTVSWYQQALGQGPQFIFQYYREEENGRGNFPPRFSGLQFPNYSSELNVNALELDDSALYLCASSHSNEQYFGPGTRLTVT.

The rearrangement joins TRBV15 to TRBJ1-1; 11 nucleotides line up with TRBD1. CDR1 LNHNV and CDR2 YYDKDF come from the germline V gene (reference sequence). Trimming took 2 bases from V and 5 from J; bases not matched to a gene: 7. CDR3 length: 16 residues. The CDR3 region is CATSRRHGTGGTEAFF. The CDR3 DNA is TGTGCCACCAGCAGACGGCACGGGACAGGGGGAACTGAAGCTTTCTTT.

CDR3 nucleotide sequence: TGCGCCAGCAGTGAGTCACGGGCGGTCGAGAGCTACACCTTC. Translating it yields CASSESRAVESYTF. This sequence joins TRBV10-2 and TRBJ1-2; no clear D gene. Germline V CDR1 and CDR2: WSHSY, SAAADI. This CDR3 comprises 14 residues. The ends were cut back, 0 bases at V and 9 bases at J, with 14 bases in the middle.

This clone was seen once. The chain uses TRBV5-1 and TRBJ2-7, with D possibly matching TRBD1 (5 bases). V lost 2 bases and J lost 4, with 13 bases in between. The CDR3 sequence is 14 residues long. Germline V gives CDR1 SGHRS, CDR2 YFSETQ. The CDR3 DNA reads TGCGCCAGCAGCTTAGAAGCAGGGATTTACGAGCAGTACTTC. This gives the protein CASSLEAGIYEQYF.